These 27 T cell receptor beta chains originate from one sample sequenced in a study of blood T cell repertoires in COVID-19. TCRdb's table, derived via immunoSEQ multiplex PCR, lists solely in-frame clones and lacks some. The sample lists around 200,000 clones, around 79% occurring once. The sequencing input was peripheral blood. The receptors originated from a woman in her thirties or forties with COVID-19, enrolled during active disease.

The V and J genes are TRBV10-3 and TRBJ1-1, with TRBD1 identical over 7 bases. Germline loops: CDR1 ENHRY, CDR2 SYGVKD. The trim removed 5 bases at V and 3 bases at J, leaving 6 bases unmatched. This CDR3 region has 14 residues. The CDR3 is CAISPGRGDTEAFF. CDR3 in DNA: TGTGCCATCAGTCCCGGCAGGGGGGACACTGAAGCTTTCTTT.

This rearrangement joins TRBV5-1 to TRBJ1-1, with 9 bases that match TRBD1. Unmatched junction bases numbered 6, after V lost 2 bases and J lost 4 bases. Per germline, CDR1 SGHRS and CDR2 YFSETQ. The CDR3 is 15 amino acids. This CDR3 reads CASSLQGAWGTEAFF. CDR3 nucleotides: TGCGCCAGCAGCTTACAGGGGGCATGGGGCACTGAAGCTTTCTTT.

This clone appeared a single time. The chain has TRBV2 and TRBJ2-7; maybe TRBD1 (6 bases). The length of the CDR3 is 14 residues. Germline V gene data show CDR1 as SNHLY and CDR2 as FYNNEI. The germline V and J ends were trimmed by 6 bases and 5 bases, with 17 bases remaining between them. The CDR3, as DNA: TGTGCCAGCAGACCAGGGGCAACCATCCACGAGCAGTACTTC. Translating gives CASRPGATIHEQYF.

The J gene is TRBJ2-2, the V gene TRBV12-3 or TRBV12-4; TRBD1 is a possible D gene (6 bases). The CDR3 is 12 amino acids. V dropped 6 bases and J dropped 4 bases, with 6 bases sitting between them. For the CDR3, the DNA is TGTGCCAGCAGACAGGGCACCGGGGAGCTGTTTTTT. Protein: CASRQGTGELFF.

The genes are TRBV7-5 and TRBJ2-3; the DNA was not compared with TRBD1, the D call given in the table. TRBV7-5 is recorded as a pseudogene. CDR3 size: 16 residues. This chain's CDR3 is CVRSLERQGPTDTQYF. The CDR3 DNA is TGTGTCAGAAGCTTAGAACGACAGGGCCCCACAGATACGCAGTATTTT.

CDR3 loop: CASTLAGGPGEQFF. The DNA for the CDR3 is TGTGCCAGCACCCTAGCGGGAGGGCCGGGTGAGCAGTTCTTC. The chain uses TRBV7-9 and TRBJ2-1; 12 bases map to TRBD2. The germline gives CDR1 SEHNR, CDR2 FQNEAQ (reference sequence). This CDR3 is 14 amino acids long. With 7 bases clipped from V and 9 bases from J, the junction kept 7 bases outside the gene matches.

The chain is built from TRBV27 and TRBJ1-5; D perhaps matches TRBD1 (6 bases). Trimming took off 0 bases at V and 3 bases at J, with 12 bases between the two ends. The CDR3 consists of 16 residues. Germline-derived CDR1 and CDR2 are MNHEY and SMNVEV (reference sequence). This CDR3 reads CASSLSGQGINQPQHF. The CDR3 DNA reads TGTGCCAGCAGTTTATCAGGTCAGGGGATCAATCAGCCCCAGCATTTT.

The V call is TRBV2, the J call TRBJ2-7, with TRBD2 identical over 11 bases. CDR1 and CDR2 from the germline V gene are SNHLY and FYNNEI. Germline trimming cut 7 bases from V and 6 bases from J; bases unmatched to any gene: 2. The CDR3 extends over 12 amino acids. The CDR3, as DNA: TGTGCCAGCACGACTAGCGGGACCGAGCAGTACTTC. The encoded protein is CASTTSGTEQYF.

This chain uses TRBV10-3 with TRBJ2-1, with 11 bases fitting TRBD2. The CDR3 sequence is 15 residues long. Germline CDR1 ENHRY, CDR2 SYGVKD. V was pared by 9 bases and J by 7 bases, with 11 bases of the junction left unmatched. The CDR3 DNA sequence: TGTGCCATTGTAGCGGGAGGGCCGGGAGATAATGAGCAGTTCTTC. Translated, it gives CAIVAGGPGDNEQFF.

This clone was seen only a few times. The J gene is TRBJ2-2, the V gene TRBV2; 14 nucleotides match TRBD2. V lost 6 bases, J lost 1 base, and 13 bases stayed unmatched. The germline gives CDR1 SNHLY, CDR2 FYNNEI. The CDR3 spans 20 residues. CDR3 DNA: TGTGCCAGCAGGTCCGACCGGGGACTAGCGGGGGTTTGGAACACCGGGGAGCTGTTTTTT. Its protein product is CASRSDRGLAGVWNTGELFF. Full variable domain (rest looked up from reference TRBV2 and TRBJ2-2): EPEVTQTPSHQVTQMGQEVILRCVPISNHLYFYWYRQILGQKVEFLVSFYNNEISEKSEIFDDQFSVERPDGSNFTLKIRSTKLEDSAMYFCASRSDRGLAGVWNTGELFFGEGSRLTVL.

The rearrangement uses TRBV3-1 (or the pseudogene TRBV3-2) and TRBJ2-1; 7 bases map to TRBD2. Germline-derived CDR1 and CDR2 are LGHDT and YNNKEL (reference sequence). Unmatched junction bases numbered 8, after V lost 5 bases and J lost 10 bases. The CDR3 runs to 13 residues. The CDR3 DNA is TGTGCCAGCAGCTCAGGGAGGGTCGAAGAGCAGTTCTTC. It codes for CASSSGRVEEQFF.

The CDR3 loop reads CASSLGTAGGEQETQYF. The CDR3 nucleotides read TGTGCCAGCAGCTTAGGTACAGCGGGAGGGGAACAAGAGACCCAGTACTTC. The gene calls are TRBV7-7 and TRBJ2-5; TRBD2 matches 10 bases. Germline V gene data show CDR1 as SSHAT and CDR2 as FNYEAQ (reference sequence). The junction had 7 bases not matched to a gene; V was cut back by 1 base and J by 2 bases. This CDR3 has 17 amino acids. The whole variable domain, filled in from reference TRBV7-7 and TRBJ2-5, reads GAGVSQSPRYKVTKRGQDVTLRCDPISSHATLYWYQQALGQGPEFLTYFNYEAQPDKSGLPSDRFSAERPEGSISTLTIQRTEQRDSAMYRCASSLGTAGGEQETQYFGPGTRLLVL.

The CDR3 DNA reads as TGCGCCAGCAGCTTGGACAGGGTGGCTAACTATGGCTACACCTTC. Amino acids: CASSLDRVANYGYTF. The rearrangement joins TRBV5-1 to TRBJ1-2; TRBD1 might be the D (6 bases). CDR3 size: 15 residues. Germline CDR1 and CDR2: SGHRS and YFSETQ. V lost 0 bases and J 0 bases, leaving 9 bases between the germline ends.

This clone showed up just a few times. This chain joins TRBV2 and TRBJ1-5; 7 positions match TRBD1. The germline CDR1 and CDR2 sequences are SNHLY and FYNNEI. CDR3 length: 13 amino acids. Losses at the gene ends were 8 bases for V and 4 bases for J; bases not matched to a gene: 5. The CDR3 nucleotides are TGTGCCAGCCTAAGGGACAGTAATCAGCCCCAGCATTTT. Translating gives CASLRDSNQPQHF. Full variable domain (rest looked up from reference TRBV2 and TRBJ1-5): EPEVTQTPSHQVTQMGQEVILRCVPISNHLYFYWYRQILGQKVEFLVSFYNNEISEKSEIFDDQFSVERPDGSNFTLKIRSTKLEDSAMYFCASLRDSNQPQHFGDGTRLSIL.

The chain employs TRBV7-2 and TRBJ1-3, with D tentatively TRBD1 (6 bases). Germline V gene sequence: CDR1 SGHTA, CDR2 FQGNSA. Trimming pared 5 bases from V and 0 bases from J, leaving 14 bases between. The CDR3 extends over 16 amino acids. CDR3 amino acids: CASSQIQGNSGNTIYF. The CDR3 coding sequence is TGTGCCAGCAGCCAGATACAGGGTAACTCTGGAAACACCATATATTTT.

The chain employs TRBV5-1 and TRBJ1-6; 7 bases match TRBD1. Germline V CDR1 and CDR2: SGHRS, YFSETQ. The CDR3 extends over 14 amino acids. J gave up 7 bases and V 7 bases, and 8 bases lay outside the gene matches. CDR3 sequence (DNA): TGCGCCAGCTCCCGGGACAGCCCAAATTCACCCCTCCACTTT. It is translated as CASSRDSPNSPLHF.

This clone was observed a few times. CDR3 sequence reads: CASSLWTGYEQYF. The DNA of the CDR3 is TGTGCCAGCAGTTTATGGACAGGGTACGAGCAGTACTTC. The genes are TRBV27 and TRBJ2-7; 8 positions agree with TRBD1. The CDR3 is 13 residues long. Losses at the gene ends were 1 base for V and 4 bases for J; bases not matched to a gene: 0. Germline V CDR1 and CDR2: MNHEY, SMNVEV (reference sequence).

The chain employs TRBV27 and TRBJ1-2, with D perhaps TRBD1 (5 bases). This CDR3 is built from 16 residues. Trimming left V 0 bases short and J 8 bases short, with 19 bases between. Germline V gives CDR1 MNHEY, CDR2 SMNVEV (reference sequence). In nucleotides, the CDR3 is TGTGCCAGCAGTTTATCGCCCTCGACAGTGCCTCTGGGCTACACCTTC. It encodes CASSLSPSTVPLGYTF.

This chain uses TRBV11-1 with TRBJ1-6, with D possibly matching TRBD1 (6 bases). CDR1 and CDR2 (germline): SGHAT, FQDESV (reference sequence). V lost 5 bases to trimming and J lost 8 bases, with 10 bases between them. The CDR3 contains 13 residues. Here the CDR3 reads CASSTRQDSPLHF. In nucleotides, the CDR3 is TGTGCCAGCAGCACAAGACAGGATTCACCCCTCCACTTT.

The chain employs TRBV28 and TRBJ2-7; tentatively, D is TRBD1 (6 bases). Trimming pared 5 bases from V and 3 bases from J, leaving 17 bases between. Germline assignment: CDR1 MDHEN and CDR2 SYDVKM. CDR3 length equals 15 residues. CDR3 nucleotide sequence: TGTGCCAGCAGTCCCCCGCGAGGGACAATCTACGAGCAGTACTTC. It codes for CASSPPRGTIYEQYF.

The rearrangement joins TRBV6-5 to TRBJ1-3; 8 nucleotides match TRBD1. There are 15 residues in the CDR3. The V gene end was trimmed by 6 bases and the J gene end by 2 bases; junction bases not matched to a gene: 6. The germline CDR1 and CDR2 sequences are MNHEY and SVGAGI. Written as DNA, the CDR3 is TGTGCCAGCAGCCTACAGGGGGTCACTGGAAACACCATATATTTT. It yields the protein CASSLQGVTGNTIYF.

This clone was detected a few times. This chain joins TRBV6-5 and TRBJ1-5; maybe TRBD1 (6 bases). CDR3 length equals 15 residues. The germline CDR1 and CDR2 sequences are MNHEY and SVGAGI. Deletions cut 6 bases from V and 11 bases from J, with 23 bases between. The CDR3 nucleotides read TGTGCCAGCAGGTTACAGGGTGCGCCAATATTGGCCCAGCATTTT. Protein: CASRLQGAPILAQHF.

The V call is TRBV7-6, the J call TRBJ2-5, with D uncertain. Trimming stripped 1 base from V and 5 bases from J, with 8 bases between. Germline loops: CDR1 SGHVS, CDR2 FNYEAQ. The CDR3 runs 13 residues. CDR3 in DNA: TGTGCCAGCAGCTTAGGGGTCGGGGAGACCCAGTACTTC. Protein product: CASSLGVGETQYF.

The chain is built from TRBV3-1 (or the pseudogene TRBV3-2) and TRBJ2-1; TRBD2 matches 8 bases. The length of the CDR3 is 14 residues. The V and J ends lost 9 bases and 4 bases, in that order; junction bases with no gene match: 8. CDR1 and CDR2 from the germline V gene are LGHDT and YNNKEL (reference sequence). The CDR3 nucleotides read TGTGCCAGTTCGGGGCAGCGGGGGTACAATGAGCAGTTCTTC. This sequence encodes CASSGQRGYNEQFF.

The chain joins TRBV5-1 to TRBJ2-2; D is unresolved. CDR1 and CDR2 from the germline V gene are SGHRS and YFSETQ. CDR3 length: 14 residues. Trimming took 0 bases from V and 5 from J, leaving 8 bases between them. The CDR3 protein is CASSLDWQTGELFF. The CDR3 DNA follows: TGCGCCAGCAGCTTGGATTGGCAAACCGGGGAGCTGTTTTTT.

The V and J genes are TRBV20-1 and TRBJ2-7; TRBD2 agrees at 7 bases. Germline CDR1 and CDR2: DFQATT and SNEGSKA (reference sequence). The CDR3 is made up of 15 amino acids. V shed 3 bases and J 5 bases; nucleotides not matched to a gene: 13. The CDR3 nucleotides read TGCAGTGCTAGTGGGGCGGGAGAGCTCGGCGACGAGCAGTACTTC. This sequence encodes CSASGAGELGDEQYF.

The chain couples TRBV20-1 to TRBJ2-1; 14 bases are a match to TRBD2. From germline, CDR1 is DFQATT and CDR2 SNEGSKA (reference sequence). CDR3 length equals 18 residues. Trimming cost V 3 bases and J 5 bases; bases outside gene matches: 12. CDR3 nucleotide sequence: TGCAGTGCTAGTTTCATCCCGGGACTAGCGGGGGTTAACAATGAGCAGTTCTTC. It yields the protein CSASFIPGLAGVNNEQFF.